This T cell receptor beta chain stems from a study of T cell changes during pregnancy in multiple sclerosis. The protocol was immunoSEQ multiplex PCR, while the TCRdb copy is restricted to in-frame clones and leaves out a portion. The sample holds over 65,000 clones, just over 90% seen once. CDR1 GTSNPN and CDR2 SVGIG come from the germline V gene (reference sequence). CDR3 size: 14 residues. Losses at the gene ends were 4 bases for V and 2 bases for J; bases not matched to a gene: 4. The sequencing here drew on peripheral blood, taken in the first trimester of pregnancy. The TCR comes from a female donor with multiple sclerosis, enrolled in a pregnancy study. This chain links TRBV30 with TRBJ2-3, with 9 bases lining up with TRBD2. The CDR3 coding sequence is TGTGCCTGGACGCTAGCGGGGATCACAGATACGCAGTATTTT. It translates to CAWTLAGITDTQYF.